The 20 T cell receptor beta chains given below trace back to one sample, sequenced in a study of T cells in women clearing cervical HPV infection. TCRdb's copy holds only in-frame clones and misses some; the assay was immunoSEQ multiplex PCR. Found here are some 30,000 clones; the top ten clones hold 6.5% to 8%. The sample was blood buffy coat. The receptors stem from a woman aged 18-70 years with a cervical HPV16 infection that either progressed to CIN3+ or cleared (not recorded which).

Regarding this clone: One junction end does not reproduce the germline sequence, and a read error may be involved. The CDR3 end is not reached by the read, which stops 3 residues before it; the germline J gene fills it in. J is TRBJ2-2 and V is TRBV7-6; 7 bases agree with TRBD1. This CDR3 has 17 residues. Germline V gene sequence: CDR1 SGHVS, CDR2 FNYEAQ. The sequenced CDR3 bases are TGTGCCAGCAGCCACGATAGACAGGGACCGAACGCCGGGGAG. Its protein product is CASSHDRQGPNAGE. The entire CDR3 reads CASSHDRQGPNAGELFF.

Note on this clone: Coverage ceases 3 residues before the CDR3 finishes, and the germline J gene fills in the end. The chain is built from TRBV28 and TRBJ1-5; D is ambiguous. Trimming removed 3 bases at V and 2 bases at J, with 8 bases between. The length of the CDR3 is 14 residues. CDR1 MDHEN and CDR2 SYDVKM come from the germline V gene. The CDR3 protein is CASSFFRGNQPQHF. The part of the CDR3 DNA that was read is TGTGCCAGCAGTTTCTTCCGGGGCAATCAGCCC.

CDR3 DNA (partial): TGTGCCAGCTCACCAGGGGTAGCGGGGAGCCAAGAGACC. Translating gives CASSPGVAGSQET. The whole CDR3 protein is CASSPGVAGSQETQYF. The J gene is TRBJ2-5, the V gene TRBV18, with 8 nucleotides matching TRBD2. The CDR3 end lies 3 residues beyond the end of the read and is filled in from the germline J gene. The V segment lost 2 bases and the J segment 1 base; nucleotides outside the gene matches: 6. The CDR3 extends over 16 amino acids. Germline V CDR1 and CDR2: KGHSH, LQKENI.

This clone is labeled medium-sized based on frequency. The sequenced fragment ends 3 residues before the CDR3 boundary, so the rest is inferred from the germline J gene. This chain connects TRBV20-1 to TRBJ1-6; D is unresolved. The CDR3 sequence is 15 residues long. Looked up from germline, CDR1 is DFQATT and CDR2 is SNEGSKA (reference sequence). Trimming removed 0 bases at V and 7 bases at J, with 13 bases between. CDR3 DNA, as far as it was read: TGCAGTGCTAGAGATTTAGGGTTCCAGAATTCACCC. Amino acids: CSARDLGFQNSP. The whole CDR3 sequence is CSARDLGFQNSPLHF.

Comments on this clone: The missing CDR3 end, 3 residues past where the read stops, is filled in from the germline J gene. This rearrangement joins TRBV7-6 to TRBJ1-1; D is unclear. V was clipped by 5 bases and J by 0 bases, with 7 bases between them. From germline, CDR1 is SGHVS and CDR2 FNYEAQ. The CDR3 is 13 amino acids. This CDR3 is CASSPLMNTEAFF. The CDR3 DNA, read in part, is TGTGCCAGCAGCCCACTTATGAACACTGAA. The variable domain in full, with the rest retrieved from reference TRBV7-6 and TRBJ1-1, is GAGVSQSPRYKVTKRGQDVALRCDPISGHVSLYWYRQALGQGPEFLTYFNYEAQQDKSGLPNDRFSAERPEGSISTLTIQRTEQRDSAMYRCASSPLMNTEAFFGQGTRLTVV.

Notes on this clone: The DNA ends 3 residues before the CDR3 does, and the rest of the CDR3 is filled in from the germline J gene. Distinct nucleotide sequences in the sample also encode this CDR3. V gene TRBV30 combines with J gene TRBJ2-1; D is unclear. Germline assignment: CDR1 GTSNPN and CDR2 SVGIG (reference sequence). The CDR3 loop spans 11 amino acids. Trimming left V 2 bases short and J 5 bases short, with 4 bases between. CDR3 loop: CAWSLNNEQFF. The sequenced CDR3 bases are TGTGCCTGGAGTTTAAACAATGAG.

Concerning this clone itself: The DNA ends 3 residues before the CDR3 does, and the rest of the CDR3 is filled in from the germline J gene. The chain uses TRBV10-3 and TRBJ2-1; 8 bases agree with TRBD2. Germline-derived CDR1 and CDR2 are ENHRY and SYGVKD. This CDR3 region has 18 residues. V was clipped by 6 bases and J by 0 bases; unmatched bases: 13. CDR3 DNA, as far as it was read: TGTGCCATCAGCGCCGGGGGGGGGCTAGCGATCTCCTACAATGAG. This gives the protein CAISAGGGLAISYNE. The CDR3, in full, reads CAISAGGGLAISYNEQFF.

Points on this clone: The sequenced fragment ends 3 residues before the CDR3 boundary, so the rest is inferred from the germline J gene. The rearrangement uses TRBV7-9 and TRBJ1-5; 7 bases map to TRBD1. The CDR3 is made up of 14 amino acids. The germline V gene encodes CDR1 SEHNR and CDR2 FQNEAQ (reference sequence). V lost 5 bases and J lost 5; bases outside the gene matches: 6. The DNA read from the CDR3 is TGTGCCAGCAGCCGATGGGACAGCGATCAGCCC. This sequence encodes CASSRWDSDQP. The CDR3 in full is CASSRWDSDQPQHF.

About this clone itself: The read stops 3 residues short of the end of the CDR3; the missing end is completed from the germline J gene. This rearrangement joins TRBV5-5 to TRBJ1-4; D remains ambiguous. Trimming cost V 4 bases and J 0 bases, with 10 bases left between them. CDR1 is SGHKS, CDR2 YYEKEE, per germline (reference sequence). This CDR3 is 15 amino acids long. The CDR3 here is CASSTRGATNEKLFF. CDR3 DNA (partial): TGTGCCAGCAGCACCCGGGGTGCAACTAATGAAAAA.

As concerns this clone: The read gets to within 3 residues of the CDR3 end, and the germline J gene fills in the rest. V usage is TRBV19 and J usage is TRBJ1-1; 7 nucleotides align to TRBD1. Germline lookup yields CDR1 LNHDA and CDR2 SQIVND (reference sequence). The CDR3 sequence is 12 residues long. The CDR3 loop is CASSTGQAEAFF. CDR3 DNA, as far as it was read: TGTGCCAGTAGTACAGGACAGGCAGAA.

A word on this clone: The read ends 3 residues shy of where the CDR3 ends; the end is completed using the germline J gene. V gene TRBV11-3 combines with J gene TRBJ1-1; the D gene is possibly TRBD1 (6 bases). Germline-derived CDR1 and CDR2 are SGHNT and YENEEA. The CDR3 is 13 amino acids. The CDR3: CASSRDRSGEAFF. The CDR3 DNA, read in part, is TGTGCCAGCAGCCGAGACAGGTCCGGGGAA.

CDR3 DNA (partial): TGTGCCAGCAGTTCAGGGACTTATGGC. Protein: CASSSGTYG. From start to end, the CDR3 is CASSSGTYGYTF. The chain carries TRBV5-4 and TRBJ1-2, with D possibly matching TRBD1 (5 bases). Read data end 3 residues before the CDR3 end; the end is taken from the germline J gene. The length of the CDR3 is 12 residues. V shed 5 bases and J shed 5 bases, with 10 bases lying between them. Germline CDR1 and CDR2: SGHNT and YYREEE (reference sequence).

The CDR3 sequence: CASSIYLGLGEPQYF. The DNA read from the CDR3 is TGTGCCAGTAGTATTTATTTGGGACTTGGGGAGCCG. This chain connects TRBV19 to TRBJ2-3; the D gene is possibly TRBD2 (6 bases). The DNA ends 3 residues before the CDR3 does, and the rest of the CDR3 is filled in from the germline J gene. The CDR3 has 15 amino acids. CDR1 and CDR2 (germline): LNHDA, SQIVND (reference sequence).

On this clone: The observed sequence ends 3 residues before the CDR3 terminus, with the missing tail filled in from the germline J gene. The rearrangement links TRBV5-5 to TRBJ1-2; D call uncertain. The CDR3 is 14 amino acids. V gave up 2 bases and J gave up 4 bases, with 12 bases separating them. Germline CDR1 reads SGHKS; CDR2 reads YYEKEE (reference sequence). The CDR3 sequence: CASSLGTVSYGYTF. CDR3 bases read: TGTGCCAGCAGCTTAGGCACAGTCTCCTATGGC.

Note on this clone: The CDR3 end lies 3 residues beyond the end of the read and is filled in from the germline J gene. This chain uses TRBV11-2 with TRBJ1-1, with D possibly matching TRBD1 (5 bases). The germline gives CDR1 SGHAT, CDR2 FQNNGV. Trimming removed 0 bases at V and 1 base at J, with 9 bases between. This CDR3 spans 15 amino acids. The CDR3 is CASSLDRGGNTEAFF. The DNA read from the CDR3 is TGTGCCAGCAGCTTAGATCGGGGGGGGAACACTGAA. Variable domain in full (rest from reference TRBV11-2 and TRBJ1-1): EAGVAQSPRYKIIEKRQSVAFWCNPISGHATLYWYQQILGQGPKLLIQFQNNGVVDDSQLPKDRFSAERLKGVDSTLKIQPAKLEDSAVYLCASSLDRGGNTEAFFGQGTRLTVV.

As to this clone: The CDR3 goes on 3 residues after the read ends, and that part is filled in from the germline J gene. The chain recombines TRBV6-2 or TRBV6-3 with TRBJ2-1, with 10 bases aligning to TRBD2. Per germline, CDR1 MNHEY and CDR2 SVGEGT. The CDR3 totals 15 residues. The J segment lost 4 bases and the V segment lost 5 bases, leaving 5 bases of the junction unmatched. The CDR3 loop is CASSTSGNRYNEQFF. Incomplete CDR3 DNA: TGTGCCAGCAGTACTAGCGGGAACAGATACAATGAG.

Note on this clone: The DNA ends 3 residues before the CDR3 does, and the rest of the CDR3 is filled in from the germline J gene. The chain has TRBV5-4 and TRBJ1-1, with no clear D. The CDR3 length is 15 residues. V was clipped by 5 bases and J by 5 bases, with 19 bases between them. The V gene's germline CDR1 is SGHNT and CDR2 YYREEE (reference sequence). The part of the CDR3 DNA that was read is TGTGCCAGCAGTTTTGCTGGGCTCGGAGGGACTGAA. Amino acid sequence: CASSFAGLGGTE. The full CDR3 sequence reads CASSFAGLGGTEAFF.

Worth noting for this clone: The observed sequence ends 3 residues before the CDR3 terminus, with the missing tail filled in from the germline J gene. J is TRBJ2-7 and V is TRBV7-6, with 12 nucleotides matching TRBD2. Unmatched junction bases numbered 1, after V lost 1 base and J lost 0 bases. Germline CDR1 reads SGHVS; CDR2 reads FNYEAQ. This CDR3 spans 16 amino acids. CDR3 region: CASSLELAGGSYEQYF. The CDR3 DNA, read in part, is TGTGCCAGCAGCTTAGAACTAGCGGGGGGCTCCTACGAG.

For this clone: From the germline J gene comes the end of the CDR3, since the read stops 3 residues before it. This chain uses TRBV10-1 with TRBJ2-3, with 12 positions matching TRBD2. Germline V gene lookup returns CDR1 WNHNN and CDR2 SYGVQD (reference sequence). The CDR3 is 18 residues long. The CDR3 DNA, read in part, is TGCGCCAGCAGTGAGCCCGGGCTAGCGGGGGGGTACCAAGAGACG. It specifies CASSEPGLAGGYQET. The full CDR3 reads CASSEPGLAGGYQETQYF.

Worth noting for this clone: The read stops 3 residues short of the end of the CDR3; the missing end is completed from the germline J gene. The chain carries TRBV5-4 and TRBJ2-1; TRBD2 agrees at 7 bases. Germline V gives CDR1 SGHNT, CDR2 YYREEE (reference sequence). The CDR3 runs to 15 residues. The V and J ends lost 3 bases and 1 base, in that order; junction bases with no gene match: 4. CDR3 amino acids: CASSSSGESYNEQFF. The sequenced part of the CDR3 DNA is TGTGCCAGCAGCTCCAGCGGGGAATCCTACAATGAG.